This T cell receptor (beta chain) appears in the sequencing data of a study of control samples from healthy donors and cancer patients. TCRdb's table, derived via immunoSEQ multiplex PCR, lists solely in-frame clones and lacks some. The sample includes more than 10,000 clones, roughly 95% seen only once; the top ten take roughly 30%. The germline V gene has CDR1 SGHRS and CDR2 YFSETQ. Trimming took off 2 bases at V and 0 bases at J, with 7 bases between the two ends. This CDR3 has 14 amino acids. Sequencing was performed on PBMCs. V is TRBV5-1 and J is TRBJ2-3; D call uncertain. The TCR was taken from a man in his sixties or seventies with head and neck cancer. The CDR3 DNA follows: TGCGCCAGCAGCTTAGGCAGGAGCACAGATACGCAGTATTTT. Amino acids: CASSLGRSTDTQYF.